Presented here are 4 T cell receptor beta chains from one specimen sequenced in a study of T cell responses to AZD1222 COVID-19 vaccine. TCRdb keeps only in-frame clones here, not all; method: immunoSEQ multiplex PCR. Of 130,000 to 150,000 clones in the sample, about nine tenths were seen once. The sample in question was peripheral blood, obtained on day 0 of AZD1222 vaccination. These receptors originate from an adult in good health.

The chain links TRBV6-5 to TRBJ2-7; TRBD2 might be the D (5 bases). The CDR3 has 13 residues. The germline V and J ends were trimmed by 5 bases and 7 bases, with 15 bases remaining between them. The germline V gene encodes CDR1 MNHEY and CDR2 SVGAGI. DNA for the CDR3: TGTGCCAGCAGTAGCCGGGCTACTAGGGAGCAGTACTTC. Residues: CASSSRATREQYF.

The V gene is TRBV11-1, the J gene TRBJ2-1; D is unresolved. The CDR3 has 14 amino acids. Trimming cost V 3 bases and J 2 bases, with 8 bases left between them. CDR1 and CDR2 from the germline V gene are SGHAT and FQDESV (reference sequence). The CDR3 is CASSFPTPYNEQFF. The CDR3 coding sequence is TGTGCCAGCAGCTTCCCTACCCCCTACAATGAGCAGTTCTTC. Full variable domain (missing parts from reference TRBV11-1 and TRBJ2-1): EAEVAQSPRYKITEKSQAVAFWCDPISGHATLYWYRQILGQGPELLVQFQDESVVDDSQLPKDRFSAERLKGVDSTLKIQPAELGDSAMYLCASSFPTPYNEQFFGPGTRLTVL.

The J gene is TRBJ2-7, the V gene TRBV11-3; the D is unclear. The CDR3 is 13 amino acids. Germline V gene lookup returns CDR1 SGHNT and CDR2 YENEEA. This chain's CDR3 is CATQRVGSYEQYF. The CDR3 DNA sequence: TGTGCAACGCAAAGGGTTGGGTCCTACGAGCAGTACTTC.

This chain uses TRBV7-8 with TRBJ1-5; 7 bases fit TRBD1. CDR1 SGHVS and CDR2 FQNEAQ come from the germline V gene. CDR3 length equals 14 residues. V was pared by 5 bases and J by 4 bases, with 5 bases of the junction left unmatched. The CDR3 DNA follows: TGTGCCAGCAGCGACGCAGGGGGAAATCAGCCCCAGCATTTT. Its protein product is CASSDAGGNQPQHF. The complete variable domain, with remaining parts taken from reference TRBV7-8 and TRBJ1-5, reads GAGVSQSPRYKVAKRGQDVALRCDPISGHVSLFWYQQALGQGPEFLTYFQNEAQLDKSGLPSDRFFAERPEGSVSTLKIQRTQQEDSAVYLCASSDAGGNQPQHFGDGTRLSIL.